Below, 15 T cell receptor beta chains from the same sample are listed, as sequenced in a study of T-cell memory formation after mild COVID-19. A single record per CDR3 protein comes from TCRdb applying MiXCR to the 5' RACE reads. In the table there are under 300,000 distinct CDR3 sequences, over 8.5% of which are singletons. Sequencing input: PBMCs or a T cell subset sorted from them (not recorded which). The receptors come from a man aged 18 to 30 who had mild COVID-19 (a few samples of this study predate the infection). Cell type and time point are not known.

In its sample, this clonotype was seen a few times. The CDR3 region is CASSYPWDRTESGANVLTF. In DNA form, the CDR3 reads TGTGCCAGCAGTTACCCCTGGGACAGGACGGAGTCTGGGGCCAACGTCCTGACTTTC. V gene TRBV6-7 combines with J gene TRBJ2-6, with 8 nucleotides matching TRBD1. TRBV6-7 counts as an open reading frame of uncertain function. The ends lost 2 bases at V and 1 base at J; junction bases unmatched: 10. The CDR3 spans 19 residues.

This clonotype was counted only a few times. The CDR3 nucleotides read TGTGCCAGCAGCCTACTACCGGGCCCCACTGATACGCAGTATTTT. Amino acids: CASSLLPGPTDTQYF. The chain carries TRBV5-6 and TRBJ2-3, with D hard to call. This CDR3 contains 15 residues. Trimming removed 4 bases from V and 6 bases from J, with 18 bases in between. CDR1 and CDR2 from the germline V gene are SGHDT and YYEEEE.

The chain employs TRBV7-2 and TRBJ1-6, with D maybe TRBD1 (5 bases). Between the trimmed V and J ends, which lost 5 bases and 10 bases, there was a span of 15 bases. Germline CDR1 reads SGHTA; CDR2 reads FQGNSA. CDR3 length equals 14 residues. The CDR3 loop is CASSPTRGDSPLHF. The CDR3 nucleotides read TGTGCCAGCAGCCCCACCCGGGGGGACTCACCCCTCCACTTT.

The chain joins TRBV20-1 to TRBJ2-3; D might be TRBD1 (6 bases). The CDR3 has 15 amino acids. CDR1 is DFQATT, CDR2 SNEGSKA, per germline (reference sequence). Trimming shortened V by 1 base and J by 0 bases, and 11 bases separated the two germline ends. In nucleotides, the CDR3 is TGCAGTGCTAGAGGTGGAAGGGGGAGCACAGATACGCAGTATTTT. It is translated as CSARGGRGSTDTQYF.

This clonotype was seen more than once but under ten times. The gene calls are TRBV20-1 and TRBJ1-1; D unresolved. CDR1 and CDR2 (germline): DFQATT, SNEGSKA (reference sequence). V shed 6 bases and J shed 5 bases, with 10 bases lying between them. The CDR3 length is 11 residues. CDR3 sequence (DNA): TGCAGTGCCGAGAGGGTTACTGAAGCTTTCTTT. This sequence encodes CSAERVTEAFF.

This clonotype was observed a handful of times. The J gene is TRBJ1-1, the V gene TRBV19; 7 bases align to TRBD1. J was trimmed by 4 bases and V by 3 bases; bases with no gene match: 5. The CDR3 contains 14 residues. CDR1 LNHDA and CDR2 SQIVND come from the germline V gene (reference sequence). As DNA, the CDR3 is TGTGCCAGTAGTATGTGGACAGGAGGCACTGAAGCTTTCTTT. Protein product: CASSMWTGGTEAFF. The variable domain in full, with the rest retrieved from reference TRBV19 and TRBJ1-1, is DGGITQSPKYLFRKEGQNVTLSCEQNLNHDAMYWYRQDPGQGLRLIYYSQIVNDFQKGDIAEGYSVSREKKESFPLTVTSAQKNPTAFYLCASSMWTGGTEAFFGQGTRLTVV.

V is TRBV7-9 and J is TRBJ2-4, with D tentatively TRBD1 (5 bases). CDR3 length equals 13 residues. Trimming took off 5 bases at V and 5 bases at J, with 10 bases between the two ends. Germline V lookup: CDR1 SEHNR, CDR2 FQNEAQ (reference sequence). The CDR3 reads CASSPTRENIQYF. The CDR3 nucleotides read TGTGCCAGCAGCCCCACCAGGGAAAACATTCAGTACTTC.

This clonotype turned up a few times. The rearrangement joins TRBV7-2 to TRBJ2-5; 10 nucleotides match TRBD2. The CDR3 spans 15 residues. CDR1 is SGHTA, CDR2 FQGNSA, per germline. The J segment lost 5 bases and the V segment lost 4 bases, leaving 7 bases of the junction unmatched. The CDR3 nucleotides read TGTGCCAGCAGCTGGGGGCTAGCGGGGGTTGAGACCCAGTACTTC. Residues: CASSWGLAGVETQYF.

A few counts support this clonotype. The chain combines TRBV5-1 with TRBJ1-1; 7 bases line up with TRBD1. Germline values: CDR1 SGHRS, CDR2 YFSETQ. V was clipped by 4 bases and J by 1 base; unmatched bases: 4. This CDR3 has 14 amino acids. CDR3 sequence reads: CASSTGQPNTEAFF. CDR3 in DNA: TGCGCCAGCAGCACGGGACAGCCGAACACTGAAGCTTTCTTT.

The chain employs TRBV27 and TRBJ2-7; D uncertain. Germline V gives CDR1 MNHEY, CDR2 SMNVEV (reference sequence). Deletions cut 3 bases from V and 5 bases from J, with 2 bases between. There are 10 residues in the CDR3. DNA for the CDR3: TGTGCCAGCAGTTTTAACGAGCAGTACGTC. Its translation: CASSFNEQYV.

This clonotype has at least ten counts. The V call is TRBV7-9, the J call TRBJ2-3; D is uncertain. CDR1 and CDR2 from the germline V gene are SEHNR and FQNEAQ (reference sequence). The CDR3 runs to 14 residues. V shed 2 bases and J shed 0 bases, with 6 bases lying between them. For the CDR3, the DNA is TGTGCCAGCAGCTTATCGACCAGCACAGATACGCAGTATTTT. As protein: CASSLSTSTDTQYF.

This chain connects TRBV7-6 to TRBJ2-2; TRBD2 is a possible D gene (5 bases). The CDR3 length is 14 residues. Germline V CDR1 and CDR2: SGHVS, FNYEAQ. The V and J ends lost 5 bases and 3 bases respectively, with 10 bases between them. The CDR3 bases are TGTGCCAGCAGCCGAACGGGATACACCGGGGAGCTGTTTTTT. Its protein is CASSRTGYTGELFF.

This chain uses TRBV15 with TRBJ2-5; a possible D gene is TRBD2 (6 bases). Germline V lookup: CDR1 LNHNV, CDR2 YYDKDF (reference sequence). V lost 1 base and J lost 5, with 17 bases in between. This CDR3 region has 16 residues. In DNA form, the CDR3 reads TGTGCCACCAGCAGAGCATTGGGACTTATGGGGGAGACCCAGTACTTC. Protein: CATSRALGLMGETQYF.

The table lists this clonotype with a few counts. This sequence joins TRBV27 and TRBJ1-2; D gene unclear. Trimming took off 4 bases at V and 5 bases at J, with 11 bases between the two ends. Per the germline V gene, CDR1 is MNHEY and CDR2 is SMNVEV (reference sequence). CDR3 length equals 13 residues. The CDR3 DNA follows: TGTGCCAGCAGTTCGGACGGAAGATATGGCTACACCTTC. It yields the protein CASSSDGRYGYTF.

This clonotype was seen only a few times. This chain links TRBV7-9 with TRBJ2-2, with TRBD1 matching 8 bases. V dropped 5 bases and J dropped 7; count of bases not matched to a gene: 6. In germline, CDR1 is SEHNR, CDR2 FQNEAQ (reference sequence). This CDR3 is 14 amino acids long. The CDR3 DNA is TGTGCCAGCAGCGCGGACAGGGTCCTCGGGGAGCTGTTTTTT. It is translated as CASSADRVLGELFF. Full variable domain (rest looked up from reference TRBV7-9 and TRBJ2-2): DTGVSQNPRHKITKRGQNVTFRCDPISEHNRLYWYRQTLGQGPEFLTYFQNEAQLEKSRLLSDRFSAERPKGSFSTLEIQRTEQGDSAMYLCASSADRVLGELFFGEGSRLTVL.